Listed here are 3 T cell receptor beta chains from one sample, sequenced in a study of memory CD4+ T cells and cytomegalovirus serostatus. Here immunoSEQ multiplex PCR was the method, and the copy in TCRdb shows in-frame clones only, minus some. The sample lists some 56,000 clones, roughly 82% occurring once. The sort gate was single viable CD3+CD4+CD8-CD45RO+ cells for memory CD4+ T cells. The sample comprised memory CD4+ T cells from blood. The origin of the receptors is an adult in good health and CMV-seronegative.

The genes are TRBV6-6 and TRBJ2-6; no clear D gene. The V end was cut by 6 bases, the J end by 4 bases, with 10 bases between. The CDR3 is made up of 14 amino acids. Germline loops: CDR1 MNHNY, CDR2 SVGAGI (reference sequence). The CDR3 spells CASSPPKGANVLTF. For the CDR3, the DNA is TGTGCCAGCAGCCCCCCTAAGGGGGCCAACGTCCTGACTTTC.

The rearrangement joins TRBV28 to TRBJ1-3; TRBD1 is a possible D gene (6 bases). Germline V gene data show CDR1 as MDHEN and CDR2 as SYDVKM. The CDR3 contains 15 residues. Trimming removed 5 bases from V and 0 bases from J, with 11 bases in between. CDR3 DNA sequence: TGTGCCAGCAGTCGGACAGACATCTCTGGAAACACCATATATTTT. Residues: CASSRTDISGNTIYF.

The chain carries TRBV14 and TRBJ2-3; TRBD2 might be the D (6 bases). Germline-derived CDR1 and CDR2 are SGHDN and FVKESK. Trimming left V 1 base short and J 10 bases short, with 12 bases between. The CDR3 sequence is 13 residues long. In nucleotides, the CDR3 is TGTGCCAGCAGCCAAGCCGGGGGAATCGCGCAGTATTTT. Protein product: CASSQAGGIAQYF.